The text below deals with one T cell receptor beta chain. Its antigen remains unidentified. This entry belongs to a study of blood T cells in healthy people across ages. General study results and limits: Older age went with lower TCR beta diversity per million T cells, in a roughly linear way. TCR beta diversity correlated strongly with naive T cell percentage.

This CDR3 comprises 15 residues. V dropped 0 bases and J dropped 1 base, with 10 bases sitting between them. Germline V lookup: CDR1 SGHRS, CDR2 YFSETQ. Whenever a sample was processed, at least 6.5 million PBMCs were isolated. Every sample gave at least 5.5 micrograms of total RNA when it was extracted. A J-beta primer mix and a sample-barcoded 5' primer were used in a second PCR of about 7 to 12 cycles. In TCRdb, the 5' RACE reads were re-called with MiXCR into one record per CDR3 protein. The table records more than 650,000 distinct CDR3 sequences, approximately 53% of them present only once. The sequenced sample consisted of blood. The gene calls are TRBV5-1 and TRBJ1-1; D is ambiguous. The clonotype comes from an older man in good health. The CDR3 nucleotides read TGCGCCAGCAGCTTGGACCTACAGCGGAACACTGAAGCTTTCTTT. Amino acid sequence: CASSLDLQRNTEAFF.